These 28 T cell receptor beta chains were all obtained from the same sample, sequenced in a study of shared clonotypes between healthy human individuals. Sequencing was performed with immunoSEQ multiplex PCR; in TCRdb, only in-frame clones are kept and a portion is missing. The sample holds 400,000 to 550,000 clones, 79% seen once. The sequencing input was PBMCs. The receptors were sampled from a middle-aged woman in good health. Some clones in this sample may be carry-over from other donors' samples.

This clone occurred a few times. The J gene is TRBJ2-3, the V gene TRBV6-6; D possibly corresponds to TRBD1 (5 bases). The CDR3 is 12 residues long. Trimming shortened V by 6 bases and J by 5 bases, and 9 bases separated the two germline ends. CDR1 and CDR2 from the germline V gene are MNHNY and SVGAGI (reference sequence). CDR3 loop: CASSPTVDTQYF. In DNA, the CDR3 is TGTGCCAGCAGCCCGACAGTAGATACGCAGTATTTT.

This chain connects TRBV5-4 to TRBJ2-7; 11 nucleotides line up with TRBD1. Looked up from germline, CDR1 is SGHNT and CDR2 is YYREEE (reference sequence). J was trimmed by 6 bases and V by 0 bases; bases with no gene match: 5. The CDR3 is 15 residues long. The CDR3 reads CASSLGDRGYLEQYF. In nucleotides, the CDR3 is TGTGCCAGCAGCTTGGGGGACAGGGGGTATCTCGAGCAGTACTTC.

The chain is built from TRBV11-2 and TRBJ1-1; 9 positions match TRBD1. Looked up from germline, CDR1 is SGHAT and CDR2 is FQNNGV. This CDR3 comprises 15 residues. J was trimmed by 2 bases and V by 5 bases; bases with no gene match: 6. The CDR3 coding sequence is TGTGCCAGCAGCCTATTGGACAGGGGTAACACTGAAGCTTTCTTT. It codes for CASSLLDRGNTEAFF.

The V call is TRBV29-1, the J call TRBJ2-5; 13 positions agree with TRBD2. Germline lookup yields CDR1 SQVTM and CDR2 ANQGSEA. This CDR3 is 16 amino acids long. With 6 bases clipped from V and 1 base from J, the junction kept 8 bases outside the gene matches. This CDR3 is CSVHRLAGGPQETQYF. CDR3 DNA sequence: TGCAGCGTACATAGACTAGCGGGAGGACCCCAAGAGACCCAGTACTTC. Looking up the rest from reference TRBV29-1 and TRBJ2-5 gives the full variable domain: SAVISQKPSRDICQRGTSLTIQCQVDSQVTMMFWYRQQPGQSLTLIATANQGSEATYESGFVIDKFPISRPNLTFSTLTVSNMSPEDSSIYLCSVHRLAGGPQETQYFGPGTRLLVL.

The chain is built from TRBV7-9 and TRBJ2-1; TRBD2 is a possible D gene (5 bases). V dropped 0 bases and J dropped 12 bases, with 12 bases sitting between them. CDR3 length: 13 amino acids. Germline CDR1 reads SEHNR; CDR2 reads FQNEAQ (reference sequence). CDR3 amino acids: CASSLAEELGQFF. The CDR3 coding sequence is TGTGCCAGCAGCTTAGCGGAGGAATTGGGGCAGTTCTTC.

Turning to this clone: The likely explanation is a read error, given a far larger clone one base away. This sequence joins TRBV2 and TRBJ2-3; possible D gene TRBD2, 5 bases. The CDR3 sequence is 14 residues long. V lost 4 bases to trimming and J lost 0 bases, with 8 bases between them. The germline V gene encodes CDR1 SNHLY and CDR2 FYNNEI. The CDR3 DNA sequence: TGTGCCAGCAGTGTAGCGACTAGCACAGATACGCAGTATTTT. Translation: CASSVATSTDTQYF.

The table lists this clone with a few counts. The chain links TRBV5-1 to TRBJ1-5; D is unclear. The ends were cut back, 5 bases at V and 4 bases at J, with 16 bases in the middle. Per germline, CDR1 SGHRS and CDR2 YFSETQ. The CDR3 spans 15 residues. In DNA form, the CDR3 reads TGCGCCAGCAGTTGGGATGGTCAGCCTAATCAGCCCCAGCATTTT. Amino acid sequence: CASSWDGQPNQPQHF.

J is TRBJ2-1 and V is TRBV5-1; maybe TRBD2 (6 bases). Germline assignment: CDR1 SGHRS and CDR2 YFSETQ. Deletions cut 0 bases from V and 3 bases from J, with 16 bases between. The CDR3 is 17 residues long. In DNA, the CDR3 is TGCGCCAGCAGCTTGGACCCAGGGACTCCTAACTACAATGAGCAGTTCTTC. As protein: CASSLDPGTPNYNEQFF. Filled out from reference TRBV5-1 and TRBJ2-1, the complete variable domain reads KAGVTQTPRYLIKTRGQQVTLSCSPISGHRSVSWYQQTPGQGLQFLFEYFSETQRNKGNFPGRFSGRQFSNSRSEMNVSTLELGDSALYLCASSLDPGTPNYNEQFFGPGTRLTVL.

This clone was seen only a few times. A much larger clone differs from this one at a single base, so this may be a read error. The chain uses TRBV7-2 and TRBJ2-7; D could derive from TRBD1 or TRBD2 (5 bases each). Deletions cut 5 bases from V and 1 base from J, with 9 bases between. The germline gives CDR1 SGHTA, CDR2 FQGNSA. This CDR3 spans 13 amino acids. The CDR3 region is CASSPGRSYEQYF. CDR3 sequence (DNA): TGTGCCAGCAGCCCGGGACGGTCCTACGAGCAGTACTTC.

DNA for the CDR3: TGTGCCAGCAGCCAGGGCAGGGCTGGGGCCAACGTCCTGACTTTC. As protein: CASSQGRAGANVLTF. The chain has TRBV7-3 and TRBJ2-6, with D perhaps TRBD1 (5 bases). The germline V and J ends were trimmed by 5 bases and 2 bases, with 10 bases remaining between them. The length of the CDR3 is 15 residues. Germline CDR1 SGHTA, CDR2 FQGTGA.

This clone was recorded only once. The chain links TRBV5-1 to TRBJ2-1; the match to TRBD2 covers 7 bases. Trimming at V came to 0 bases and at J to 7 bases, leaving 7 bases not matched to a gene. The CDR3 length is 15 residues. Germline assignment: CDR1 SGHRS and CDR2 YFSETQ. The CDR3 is CASSLVTSGINEQFF. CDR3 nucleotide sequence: TGCGCCAGCAGCTTGGTAACGAGCGGGATTAATGAGCAGTTCTTC.

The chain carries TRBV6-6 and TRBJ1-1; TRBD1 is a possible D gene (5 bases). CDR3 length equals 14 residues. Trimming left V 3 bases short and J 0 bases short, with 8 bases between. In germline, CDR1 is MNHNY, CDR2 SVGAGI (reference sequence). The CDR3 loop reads CASSYPTVNTEAFF. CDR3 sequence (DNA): TGTGCCAGCAGTTATCCGACAGTGAACACTGAAGCTTTCTTT.

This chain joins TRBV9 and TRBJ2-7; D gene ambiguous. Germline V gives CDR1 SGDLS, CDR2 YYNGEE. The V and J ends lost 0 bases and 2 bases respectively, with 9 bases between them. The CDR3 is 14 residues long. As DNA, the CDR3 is TGTGCCAGCAGCGTAGGTAGCCGCGCCTACGAGCAGTACTTC. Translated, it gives CASSVGSRAYEQYF.

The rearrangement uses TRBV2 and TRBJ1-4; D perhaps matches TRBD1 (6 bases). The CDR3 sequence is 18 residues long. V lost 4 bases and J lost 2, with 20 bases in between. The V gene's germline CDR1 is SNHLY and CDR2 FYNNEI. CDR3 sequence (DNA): TGTGCCAGCAGTGGAATCCCGGGGCGGGGGCAGACTAATGAAAAACTGTTTTTT. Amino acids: CASSGIPGRGQTNEKLFF.

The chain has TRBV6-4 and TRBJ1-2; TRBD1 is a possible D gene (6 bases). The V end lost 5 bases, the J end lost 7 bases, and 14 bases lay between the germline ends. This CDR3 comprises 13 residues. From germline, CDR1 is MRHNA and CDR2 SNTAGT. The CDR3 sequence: CASSRTGSGGYTF. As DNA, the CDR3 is TGTGCCAGCAGTCGCACAGGGTCGGGTGGCTACACCTTC.

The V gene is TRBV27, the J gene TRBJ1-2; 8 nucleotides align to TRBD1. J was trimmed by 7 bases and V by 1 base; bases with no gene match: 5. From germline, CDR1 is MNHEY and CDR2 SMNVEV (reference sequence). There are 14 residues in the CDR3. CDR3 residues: CASSLWRQGSGYTF. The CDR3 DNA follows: TGTGCCAGCAGTTTATGGAGACAGGGGTCTGGCTACACCTTC.

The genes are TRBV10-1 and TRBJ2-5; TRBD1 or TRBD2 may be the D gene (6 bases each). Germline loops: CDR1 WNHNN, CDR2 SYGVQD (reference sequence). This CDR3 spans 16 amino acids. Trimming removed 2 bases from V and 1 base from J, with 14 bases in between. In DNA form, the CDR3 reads TGCGCCAGCAGTGAGATGGCGTGGGGGGCCCAAGAGACCCAGTACTTC. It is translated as CASSEMAWGAQETQYF.

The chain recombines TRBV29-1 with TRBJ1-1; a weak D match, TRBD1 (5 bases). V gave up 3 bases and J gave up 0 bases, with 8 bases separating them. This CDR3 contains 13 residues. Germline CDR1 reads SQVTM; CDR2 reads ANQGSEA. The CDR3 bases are TGCAGCGTTGATAAGGGGCTGAACACTGAAGCTTTCTTT. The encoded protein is CSVDKGLNTEAFF.

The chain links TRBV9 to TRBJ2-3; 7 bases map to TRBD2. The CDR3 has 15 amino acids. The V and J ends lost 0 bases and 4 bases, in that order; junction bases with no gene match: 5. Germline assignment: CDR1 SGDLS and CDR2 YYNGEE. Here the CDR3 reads CASSVDPAGSDTQYF. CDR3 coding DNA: TGTGCCAGCAGCGTAGACCCAGCGGGATCAGATACGCAGTATTTT.

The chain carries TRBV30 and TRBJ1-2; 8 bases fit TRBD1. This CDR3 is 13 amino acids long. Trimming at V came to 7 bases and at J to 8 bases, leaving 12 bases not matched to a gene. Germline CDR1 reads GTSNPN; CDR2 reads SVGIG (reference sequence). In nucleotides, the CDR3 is TGTGCCTCGTCCGACAGGGGAAGGGGCGGCTACACCTTC. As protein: CASSDRGRGGYTF.

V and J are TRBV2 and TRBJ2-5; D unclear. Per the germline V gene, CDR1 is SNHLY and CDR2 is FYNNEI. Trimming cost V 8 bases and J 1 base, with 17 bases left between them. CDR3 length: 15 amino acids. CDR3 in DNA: TGTGCCAGCGCCCGGCAGGCGGTATTCCAAGAGACCCAGTACTTC. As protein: CASARQAVFQETQYF.

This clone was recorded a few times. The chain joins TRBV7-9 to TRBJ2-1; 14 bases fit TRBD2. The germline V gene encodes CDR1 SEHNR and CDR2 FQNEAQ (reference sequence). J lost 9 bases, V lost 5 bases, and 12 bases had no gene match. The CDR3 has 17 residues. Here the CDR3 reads CASSKRTGTSGSVEQFF. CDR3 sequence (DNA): TGTGCCAGCAGCAAGCGAACCGGGACTAGCGGGAGTGTTGAGCAGTTCTTC.

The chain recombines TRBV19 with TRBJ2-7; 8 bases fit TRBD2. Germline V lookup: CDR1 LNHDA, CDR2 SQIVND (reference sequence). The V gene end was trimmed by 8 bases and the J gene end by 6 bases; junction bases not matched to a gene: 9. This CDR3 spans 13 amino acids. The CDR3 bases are TGTGCCAGTCGAAGCGGGAGTCTCGGCGAGCAGTACTTC. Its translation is CASRSGSLGEQYF.

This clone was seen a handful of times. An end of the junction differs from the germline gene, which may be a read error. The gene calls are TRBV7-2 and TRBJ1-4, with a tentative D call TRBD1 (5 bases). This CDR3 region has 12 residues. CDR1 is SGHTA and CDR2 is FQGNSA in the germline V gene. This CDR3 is CASSLTPGATIF. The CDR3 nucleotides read TGTGCCAGCAGCTTAACACCCGGGGCGACGATCTTT. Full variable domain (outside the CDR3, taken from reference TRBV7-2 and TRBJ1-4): GAGVSQSPSNKVTEKGKDVELRCDPISGHTALYWYRQSLGQGLEFLIYFQGNSAPDKSGLPSDRFSAERTGGSVSTLTIQRTQQEDSAVYLCASSLTPGATIFGSGTQLSVL.

The CDR3 spells CASSLGGTINTGELFF. CDR3 sequence (DNA): TGTGCCAGCAGCTTGGGCGGGACAATTAACACCGGGGAGCTGTTTTTT. This chain connects TRBV5-4 to TRBJ2-2; D tentatively reads TRBD1 or TRBD2 (6 bases each). Trimming took 0 bases from V and 2 from J, leaving 11 bases between them. The length of the CDR3 is 16 residues. CDR1 is SGHNT, CDR2 YYREEE, per germline (reference sequence).

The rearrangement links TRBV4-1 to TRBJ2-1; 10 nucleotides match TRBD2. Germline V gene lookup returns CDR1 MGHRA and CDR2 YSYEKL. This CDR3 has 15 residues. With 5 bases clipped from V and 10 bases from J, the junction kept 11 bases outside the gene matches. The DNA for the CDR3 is TGCGCCAGCAGCGTTCCTAGCGGGAGCCGGGACGAGCAGTTCTTC. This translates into CASSVPSGSRDEQFF.

The CDR3 DNA sequence: TGTGCCAGCAGCGTAGGAGCGGGGGACAATCAGCCCCAGCATTTT. Amino acids: CASSVGAGDNQPQHF. The V and J genes are TRBV9 and TRBJ1-5; TRBD1 might be the D (5 bases). There are 15 residues in the CDR3. The V gene lost 0 bases and the J gene lost 3 bases, with 10 bases spanning the gap. The germline gives CDR1 SGDLS, CDR2 YYNGEE. Complete variable domain (other parts from reference TRBV9 and TRBJ1-5): DSGVTQTPKHLITATGQRVTLRCSPRSGDLSVYWYQQSLDQGLQFLIQYYNGEERAKGNILERFSAQQFPDLHSELNLSSLELGDSALYFCASSVGAGDNQPQHFGDGTRLSIL.

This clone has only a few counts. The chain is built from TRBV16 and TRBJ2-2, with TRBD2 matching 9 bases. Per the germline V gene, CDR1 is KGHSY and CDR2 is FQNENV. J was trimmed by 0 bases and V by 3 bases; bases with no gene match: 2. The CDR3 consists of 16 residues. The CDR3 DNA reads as TGTGCCAGCAGCCACTTAGCGGGGGCGAACACCGGGGAGCTGTTTTTT. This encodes CASSHLAGANTGELFF.